This record looks at one T cell receptor (beta chain) sequence and its context. The sample is drawn from a study of OX40 agonist ivuxolimab in advanced cancers. The overall study: Of the patients, three showed partial responses, one with hepatocellular carcinoma and two with cutaneous melanoma.

Germline assignment: CDR1 SNHLY and CDR2 FYNNEI. CDR3 length equals 15 residues. Trimming cost V 2 bases and J 7 bases; bases outside gene matches: 10. Profiling relied on immunoSEQ multiplex PCR, and the TCRdb table lists in-frame clones only, not all of them. This sample carries around 39,000 clones, 70% to 85% of them seen once, and the ten largest clones take about 2%. This clonotype was obtained from an adult with an advanced solid tumor such as melanoma, head and neck, liver or kidney cancer. The V gene is TRBV2, the J gene TRBJ1-2; 7 positions match TRBD1. This specimen consisted of CD4+ or CD8+ T cells sorted from blood, obtained in a trial of the OX40 agonist ivuxolimab. This chain's CDR3 is CASSEFSGQFPGYTF. For the CDR3, the DNA is TGTGCCAGCAGTGAATTTTCGGGACAGTTTCCTGGCTACACCTTC.